Listed below are T cell receptor beta chains from one sample, sequenced in a study of T cells in Graves' hyperthyroidism and ophthalmopathy. TCRdb reprocessed the multiplex PCR reads with MiXCR, giving one entry per CDR3 protein. The table lists about 840,000 distinct CDR3 sequences, around 39% of them singletons, with approximately 10% in the top ten. The sequenced material came from blood. Every receptor here comes from a young man with Graves' hyperthyroidism. CDR3s include the opening cysteine and the closing phenylalanine or tryptophan. Each record gives: J gene, D gene, clone size, V gene, CDR3 DNA, CDR3 protein. A D gene is named only where the DNA matches it firmly. Clone size is stated in some rows and not others, as once, few, many or a class when expanded.

J gene: TRBJ2-7
D gene: TRBD1
clone size: few
V gene: TRBV19
CDR3 DNA: TGTGCCAGTACCGTCCGGACAGGGGACGAGCAGTACTTC
CDR3 protein: CASTVRTGDEQYF

J gene: TRBJ1-1
D gene: NA
clone size: many
V gene: TRBV5-8
CDR3 DNA: TGTGCCAGCAGCTTGTTGGGTGCTGAAGCTTTCTTT
CDR3 protein: CASSLLGAEAFF

J gene: TRBJ1-2
D gene: TRBD1
clone size: NA
V gene: TRBV12-3/TRBV12-4
CDR3 DNA: TGTGCCAGCAGTTCCCTTTCTCAGGGGGGAAACTATGGCTACACCTTC
CDR3 protein: CASSSLSQGGNYGYTF

J gene: TRBJ1-1
D gene: NA
clone size: many
V gene: TRBV2
CDR3 DNA: TGTGCCAGCAGTGGGCAACTAGGGGACACTGAAGCTTTCTTT
CDR3 protein: CASSGQLGDTEAFF

J gene: TRBJ1-1
D gene: NA
clone size: NA
V gene: TRBV9
CDR3 DNA: TGTGCCAGCAGAGTAGGGGGAGACACTGAAGCTTTCTTT
CDR3 protein: CASRVGGDTEAFF

J gene: TRBJ1-6
D gene: NA
clone size: many
V gene: TRBV7-2
CDR3 DNA: TGTGCCAGCAGCTTAATGCCAGGCAATAATTCACCCCTCCACTTT
CDR3 protein: CASSLMPGNNSPLHF

J gene: TRBJ2-7
D gene: NA
clone size: many
V gene: TRBV19
CDR3 DNA: TGTGCCAGTACCGCCGGGACAAGCTACGAGCAGTACTTC
CDR3 protein: CASTAGTSYEQYF

J gene: TRBJ1-1
D gene: TRBD1
clone size: NA
V gene: TRBV2
CDR3 DNA: TGTGCCAGCCCGGGTATAGGACAGGGAGAGGAATCAGGCACTGAAGCTTTCTTT
CDR3 protein: CASPGIGQGEESGTEAFF

J gene: TRBJ1-2
D gene: TRBD1
clone size: many
V gene: TRBV6-5
CDR3 DNA: TGTGCCAGCAGTTACGACTGGACAGGCGGATATGGCTACACCTTC
CDR3 protein: CASSYDWTGGYGYTF

J gene: TRBJ2-5
D gene: NA
clone size: NA
V gene: TRBV12-5
CDR3 DNA: TGTGCTAGTGGCGCTTCTGAGGGGGGCGAGACCCAGTACTTC
CDR3 protein: CASGASEGGETQYF

J gene: TRBJ1-2
D gene: NA
clone size: many
V gene: TRBV9
CDR3 DNA: TGTGCCAGTTTCGGGAACTATGGCTACACCTTC
CDR3 protein: CASFGNYGYTF

J gene: TRBJ1-1
D gene: NA
clone size: NA
V gene: TRBV9
CDR3 DNA: TGTGCCAGCAGCGTAGCCCGGGACAAGATGAACACTGAAGCTTTCTTT
CDR3 protein: CASSVARDKMNTEAFF

J gene: TRBJ2-5
D gene: TRBD1
clone size: NA
V gene: TRBV7-9
CDR3 DNA: TGTGCCAGCAGCAAGGACAGGGTTATGGAGACCCAGTACTTC
CDR3 protein: CASSKDRVMETQYF

J gene: TRBJ1-5
D gene: NA
clone size: few
V gene: TRBV10-3
CDR3 DNA: TGTGCCAGCACCACGGGAGGGACTGGGCGCAATCAGCCCCAGCATTTT
CDR3 protein: CASTTGGTGRNQPQHF

J gene: TRBJ2-7
D gene: TRBD1
clone size: NA
V gene: TRBV7-2
CDR3 DNA: TGTGCCAGCAGCTTAGGGACAGGGGATACCTACGAGCAGTACTTC
CDR3 protein: CASSLGTGDTYEQYF

J gene: TRBJ1-5
D gene: NA
clone size: NA
V gene: TRBV15
CDR3 DNA: TGTGCCACCAGCAGTTTAGCGTTGGGGGCGAATCAGCCCCAGCATTTT
CDR3 protein: CATSSLALGANQPQHF

J gene: TRBJ1-1
D gene: NA
clone size: many
V gene: TRBV29-1
CDR3 DNA: TGCAGCGTTTACAGGGAACCTGAAGCTTTCTTT
CDR3 protein: CSVYREPEAFF

J gene: TRBJ2-7
D gene: NA
clone size: NA
V gene: TRBV7-9
CDR3 DNA: TGTGCCAGCAGCTTATACTCGGGACGGTTGACCTACGAGCAGTACTTC
CDR3 protein: CASSLYSGRLTYEQYF

J gene: TRBJ1-6
D gene: TRBD1
clone size: many
V gene: TRBV7-9
CDR3 DNA: TGTGCCAGCAGCCCTATTCCGGGACAGGGGAATTCACCCCTCCACTTT
CDR3 protein: CASSPIPGQGNSPLHF

J gene: TRBJ2-7
D gene: NA
clone size: NA
V gene: TRBV11-1
CDR3 DNA: TGTGCCAGCAGCTTAACTAGCAGGTCCACCTACGAGCAGTACTTC
CDR3 protein: CASSLTSRSTYEQYF

J gene: TRBJ2-7
D gene: NA
clone size: few
V gene: TRBV9
CDR3 DNA: TGTGCCAGCAGCGTAGCTCGGGACAACTCCTACGAGCAGTACTTC
CDR3 protein: CASSVARDNSYEQYF

J gene: TRBJ2-2
D gene: NA
clone size: few
V gene: TRBV29-1
CDR3 DNA: TGCAGCGTTCCGGAGGGCCCCGGGGAGCTGTTTTTT
CDR3 protein: CSVPEGPGELFF

J gene: TRBJ1-1
D gene: NA
clone size: NA
V gene: TRBV6-5
CDR3 DNA: TGTGCCAGCAGTTTCTCGGCTCTGGGAACGATGAACACTGAAGCTTTCTTT
CDR3 protein: CASSFSALGTMNTEAFF

J gene: TRBJ1-1
D gene: TRBD1
clone size: many
V gene: TRBV5-1
CDR3 DNA: TGCGCCAGCACCCGGGACAGGGCGAACACTGAAGCTTTCTTT
CDR3 protein: CASTRDRANTEAFF

J gene: TRBJ1-1
D gene: NA
clone size: NA
V gene: TRBV9
CDR3 DNA: TGTGCCAGCAGCCAACAAGACAGGAACACTGAAGCTTTCTTT
CDR3 protein: CASSQQDRNTEAFF

J gene: TRBJ1-2
D gene: NA
clone size: NA
V gene: TRBV10-2
CDR3 DNA: TGCGCCAGCAGTGGCGGGGACACCTTGAGCTATGGCTACACCTTC
CDR3 protein: CASSGGDTLSYGYTF

J gene: TRBJ1-4
D gene: TRBD1
clone size: NA
V gene: TRBV5-1
CDR3 DNA: TGCGCCAGCAGCGCCGGGACAGCCACTGACGAGGCTAAACTGTTTTTT
CDR3 protein: CASSAGTATDEAKLFF

J gene: TRBJ2-2
D gene: NA
clone size: NA
V gene: TRBV19
CDR3 DNA: TGTGCCAGTAGGGGGGGGCCTACAGACGCCGGGGAGCTGTTTTTT
CDR3 protein: CASRGGPTDAGELFF

J gene: TRBJ2-5
D gene: NA
clone size: NA
V gene: TRBV29-1
CDR3 DNA: TGCAGCTCTTCGGGGGAAGAGACCCAGTACTTC
CDR3 protein: CSSSGEETQYF

J gene: TRBJ1-4
D gene: NA
clone size: NA
V gene: TRBV5-1
CDR3 DNA: TGCGCCAGCAGCTTGCTGACAGGTGAAAAACTGTTTTTT
CDR3 protein: CASSLLTGEKLFF

J gene: TRBJ2-5
D gene: NA
clone size: NA
V gene: TRBV5-1
CDR3 DNA: TGCGCCTCCCACCGAGAGGCGTACCCCCAAGAGACCCAGTACTTC
CDR3 protein: CASHREAYPQETQYF

J gene: TRBJ1-6
D gene: TRBD1
clone size: NA
V gene: TRBV6-5
CDR3 DNA: TGTGCCAGCAGACCCGCCGGGACAGGGAATAATTCACCCCTCCACTTT
CDR3 protein: CASRPAGTGNNSPLHF

J gene: TRBJ2-6
D gene: TRBD1
clone size: many
V gene: TRBV20-1
CDR3 DNA: TGCAGTGCTCCGTCGACAGGGTCTGGGGCCAACGTCCTGACTTTC
CDR3 protein: CSAPSTGSGANVLTF

J gene: TRBJ2-6
D gene: NA
clone size: once
V gene: TRBV2
CDR3 DNA: TGTGCCAGCAGGAGACAGGCCTCTGGGGCCAACGTCCTGACTTTC
CDR3 protein: CASRRQASGANVLTF

J gene: TRBJ2-7
D gene: TRBD1
clone size: NA
V gene: TRBV9
CDR3 DNA: TGTGCCAGCAGCCAAGGGACAGGGCTACCATACTTC
CDR3 protein: CASSQGTGLPYF

J gene: TRBJ1-1
D gene: NA
clone size: few
V gene: TRBV6-5
CDR3 DNA: TGTGCCAGCAGTTACTCGACGAGGCAGGCCACCATGAACACTGAAGCTTTCTTT
CDR3 protein: CASSYSTRQATMNTEAFF

J gene: TRBJ2-2
D gene: TRBD1
clone size: NA
V gene: TRBV11-3
CDR3 DNA: TGTGCCAGCAGCTTAGTAGGACAGGCAGGGAACACCGGGGAGCTGTTTTTT
CDR3 protein: CASSLVGQAGNTGELFF

J gene: TRBJ1-5
D gene: NA
clone size: NA
V gene: TRBV5-8
CDR3 DNA: TGTGCCAGCAGCTCTCAGTCGGGGCGTCAGCCCCAGCATTTT
CDR3 protein: CASSSQSGRQPQHF

J gene: TRBJ2-7
D gene: TRBD2
clone size: few
V gene: TRBV2
CDR3 DNA: TGTGCCAGCGACGGGCGGGGGGAGTCCTACGAGCAGTACTTC
CDR3 protein: CASDGRGESYEQYF

J gene: TRBJ1-4
D gene: NA
clone size: NA
V gene: TRBV28
CDR3 DNA: TGTGCCAGCTGCTACAGGAATGAAAAACTGTTTTTT
CDR3 protein: CASCYRNEKLFF

J gene: TRBJ1-2
D gene: TRBD1
clone size: NA
V gene: TRBV29-1
CDR3 DNA: TGCAGCGTCGCAGAGACAGGGGGCTACACCTTC
CDR3 protein: CSVAETGGYTF

J gene: TRBJ2-6
D gene: NA
clone size: many
V gene: TRBV28
CDR3 DNA: TGTGCCAGCAGTGGAGGTAGCTCTGGGGCCAACGTCCTGACTTTC
CDR3 protein: CASSGGSSGANVLTF

J gene: TRBJ2-2
D gene: NA
clone size: NA
V gene: TRBV12-3/TRBV12-4
CDR3 DNA: TGTGCCAGCAGTTTAGAACAGTACACCGGGGAGCTGTTTTTT
CDR3 protein: CASSLEQYTGELFF

J gene: TRBJ2-7
D gene: NA
clone size: few
V gene: TRBV19
CDR3 DNA: TGTGCCAGTAGTATAGCGGGCCAAAATAGAGGCTACGAGCAGTACTTC
CDR3 protein: CASSIAGQNRGYEQYF

J gene: TRBJ2-6
D gene: NA
clone size: NA
V gene: TRBV6-4
CDR3 DNA: TGTGCCAGCAGTTACTCCCATTTGGGAACAGGGTCCGGGGCCAACGTCCTGACTTTC
CDR3 protein: CASSYSHLGTGSGANVLTF

J gene: TRBJ1-4
D gene: NA
clone size: NA
V gene: TRBV24-1
CDR3 DNA: TGTGCCACCAGTGCCGCTTCTCCTACCGAAAAACTGTTTTTT
CDR3 protein: CATSAASPTEKLFF

J gene: TRBJ2-5
D gene: TRBD2
clone size: few
V gene: TRBV6-1
CDR3 DNA: TGTGCCAGCAGTGACCGACTAGCTCAAGAGACCCAGTACTTC
CDR3 protein: CASSDRLAQETQYF

J gene: TRBJ2-2
D gene: NA
clone size: many
V gene: TRBV9
CDR3 DNA: TGTGCCAGCAGCGATGAGACCGGGGAGCTGTTTTTT
CDR3 protein: CASSDETGELFF

J gene: TRBJ2-7
D gene: NA
clone size: few
V gene: TRBV10-3
CDR3 DNA: TGTGCCAGCAGCCAAGGACTATCTACCTACGAGCAGTACTTC
CDR3 protein: CASSQGLSTYEQYF

J gene: TRBJ2-5
D gene: TRBD2
clone size: NA
V gene: TRBV24-1
CDR3 DNA: TGTGCCACCAGTGATTGGGGCAGCCGGGACCGCCGAGCGGGGTACCAAGAGACCCAGTACTTC
CDR3 protein: CATSDWGSRDRRAGYQETQYF

J gene: TRBJ2-2
D gene: TRBD1
clone size: few
V gene: TRBV10-3
CDR3 DNA: TGTGCCATCAGCCCCGGGACAGCGAACACCGGGGAGCTGTTTTTT
CDR3 protein: CAISPGTANTGELFF

J gene: TRBJ2-2
D gene: NA
clone size: many
V gene: TRBV7-8
CDR3 DNA: TGTGCCAGCAGCTTTGGGGTTCGCACCGGGGAGCTGTTTTTT
CDR3 protein: CASSFGVRTGELFF

J gene: TRBJ2-5
D gene: NA
clone size: many
V gene: TRBV15
CDR3 DNA: TGTGCCACCAGCAGAATGGTAGGGGCTCAAGAGACCCAGTACTTC
CDR3 protein: CATSRMVGAQETQYF

J gene: TRBJ1-5
D gene: NA
clone size: NA
V gene: TRBV15
CDR3 DNA: TGTGCCACCAGCGGAGGTAGACGGAGGCCCCAGCATTTT
CDR3 protein: CATSGGRRRPQHF

J gene: TRBJ2-2
D gene: NA
clone size: NA
V gene: TRBV2
CDR3 DNA: TGTGCCAGCTCACCAGGGCCCAGGGTGAAGAACACCGGGGAGCTGTTTTTT
CDR3 protein: CASSPGPRVKNTGELFF

J gene: TRBJ2-2
D gene: NA
clone size: NA
V gene: TRBV5-1
CDR3 DNA: TGCGCCAGCAGCTCAGCGGACGGGCGGGAGCTGTTTTTT
CDR3 protein: CASSSADGRELFF

J gene: TRBJ1-2
D gene: NA
clone size: many
V gene: TRBV9
CDR3 DNA: TGTGCCAGCAGCGCTGACCGGGACACACCTAATGGCTACACCTTC
CDR3 protein: CASSADRDTPNGYTF